These T cell receptor beta chains were read from a single sample in a study of CD4 T cells in relation to SARS-CoV-2 and coronaviruses. Measured with immunoSEQ multiplex PCR; TCRdb has only the in-frame clones, and not every one. This sample yields under 25,000 clones, of which 76% are seen a single time; about a fifth belongs to the top ten. These receptors lack a known antigen. Sequencing used CD4+ T cells from PBMCs, cultured in vitro. These receptors were collected from a human donor in good health. The CDR3 runs from the conserved cysteine through the conserved F or W. Fields, in order: clone size, V gene, J gene, D gene, CDR3 DNA, CDR3 protein. The D gene is left open where the match is weak. Expanded clones get a size class; other rows say once, few or many, or leave the size out.

clone size: -
V gene: TRBV5-1
J gene: TRBJ1-1
D gene: -
CDR3 DNA: TGCGCCAGCAGCAGGACGAACACTGAAGCTTTCTTT
CDR3 protein: CASSRTNTEAFF

clone size: -
V gene: TRBV4-3
J gene: TRBJ1-6
D gene: -
CDR3 DNA: TGCGCCAGCAGCCAAGTTCAGGATCTAAATAATTCACCCCTCCACTTT
CDR3 protein: CASSQVQDLNNSPLHF

clone size: -
V gene: TRBV11-2
J gene: TRBJ1-2
D gene: -
CDR3 DNA: TGTGCCAGCGAGGCGGGGATGGGGTATGGCTACACCTTC
CDR3 protein: CASEAGMGYGYTF

clone size: -
V gene: TRBV5-4
J gene: TRBJ2-2
D gene: TRBD2
CDR3 DNA: TGTGCCAGCAGCTTGCCGGGACTAGCGGGGGGGACCGGGGAGCTGTTTTTT
CDR3 protein: CASSLPGLAGGTGELFF

clone size: -
V gene: TRBV3-1/TRBV3-2
J gene: TRBJ2-7
D gene: -
CDR3 DNA: TGTGCCAGCAGCCCCCAGACTCGGTACGAGCAGTACTTC
CDR3 protein: CASSPQTRYEQYF

clone size: -
V gene: TRBV19
J gene: TRBJ1-4
D gene: -
CDR3 DNA: TGTGCCAGTAGTATGACAAGGTCCAGGGATGAAAAACTGTTTTTT
CDR3 protein: CASSMTRSRDEKLFF

clone size: -
V gene: TRBV3-1/TRBV3-2
J gene: TRBJ2-3
D gene: -
CDR3 DNA: TGTGCCAGCAGCCTCCAACGAGATACGCAGTATTTT
CDR3 protein: CASSLQRDTQYF

clone size: -
V gene: TRBV7-8
J gene: TRBJ1-2
D gene: -
CDR3 DNA: TGTGCCAGCAGCTCGGACTTAAACTATGGCTACACCTTC
CDR3 protein: CASSSDLNYGYTF

clone size: -
V gene: TRBV7-9
J gene: TRBJ1-5
D gene: -
CDR3 DNA: TGTGCCAGCAGCTTTAACTCTCCAGGGAGCCCCCAGCATTTT
CDR3 protein: CASSFNSPGSPQHF

clone size: few
V gene: TRBV7-2
J gene: TRBJ1-1
D gene: TRBD1
CDR3 DNA: TGTGCCAGCAGCTTAGTCGGGACAGGGATGGTCACTGAAGCTTTCTTT
CDR3 protein: CASSLVGTGMVTEAFF

clone size: -
V gene: TRBV30
J gene: TRBJ2-7
D gene: TRBD2
CDR3 DNA: TGTGCCTGGACCCTAGCGGGAGGAGCCACCTACGAGCAGTACTTC
CDR3 protein: CAWTLAGGATYEQYF

clone size: few
V gene: TRBV3-1/TRBV3-2
J gene: TRBJ1-1
D gene: -
CDR3 DNA: TGTGCCAGCAGCCAAGATCATGGGGGCGCGGCGGGAACTGAAGCTTTCTTT
CDR3 protein: CASSQDHGGAAGTEAFF

clone size: -
V gene: TRBV30
J gene: TRBJ2-5
D gene: -
CDR3 DNA: TGTGCCTTGACGACAGGAGGGGAGACCCAGTACTTC
CDR3 protein: CALTTGGETQYF

clone size: few
V gene: TRBV11-1
J gene: TRBJ1-1
D gene: -
CDR3 DNA: TGTGCCAGCAGCTTAGCGGTCGGGTCGGGGGACACTGAAGCTTTCTTT
CDR3 protein: CASSLAVGSGDTEAFF

clone size: -
V gene: TRBV2
J gene: TRBJ2-3
D gene: TRBD2
CDR3 DNA: TGTGCCAGCAGTTCCGGGACTAGCGGGGATACGCAGTATTTT
CDR3 protein: CASSSGTSGDTQYF

clone size: -
V gene: TRBV5-1
J gene: TRBJ1-4
D gene: -
CDR3 DNA: TGCGCCAGCAGCTTGATGGGACCGAATGAAAAACTGTTTTTT
CDR3 protein: CASSLMGPNEKLFF

clone size: few
V gene: TRBV2
J gene: TRBJ1-2
D gene: -
CDR3 DNA: TGTGCCAGCAGTGATCGCGGGATTCAGGGTAGAGGTGGCTACACCTTC
CDR3 protein: CASSDRGIQGRGGYTF

clone size: -
V gene: TRBV5-1
J gene: TRBJ2-7
D gene: -
CDR3 DNA: TGCGCCAGCAGCTTGGAAACAGGGTTGGCCGGGCAGTACTTC
CDR3 protein: CASSLETGLAGQYF

clone size: -
V gene: TRBV9
J gene: TRBJ2-1
D gene: -
CDR3 DNA: TGTGCCAGCAGCGCAAACAGTCAAGCGAGGCGCGAGCAGTTCTTC
CDR3 protein: CASSANSQARREQFF

clone size: -
V gene: TRBV7-2
J gene: TRBJ2-5
D gene: TRBD1
CDR3 DNA: TGCGCCAGCAGCTTAGAGGGACAGGGATACGAGACCCAGTACTTC
CDR3 protein: CASSLEGQGYETQYF